The 21 T cell receptor beta chains below were found in one sample sequenced in a study of blood T cell repertoires in COVID-19. The data were produced by immunoSEQ multiplex PCR, yet TCRdb's version contains in-frame clones alone and is incomplete. The sample has about 250,000 clones; roughly 85% are singletons. The source material was PBMCs or T cells enriched from blood (not recorded which). These receptors came from a woman aged 45-59 years with acute COVID-19.

The V call is TRBV5-1, the J call TRBJ2-1, with D perhaps TRBD1 (6 bases). Germline CDR1 SGHRS, CDR2 YFSETQ. The length of the CDR3 is 14 residues. V was cut by 3 bases and J by 8 bases, with 15 bases left in between. CDR3 sequence: CASSWELQGYEQFF. The CDR3, as DNA: TGCGCCAGCAGCTGGGAACTACAGGGTTATGAGCAGTTCTTC. The entire variable domain, with the rest obtained from reference TRBV5-1 and TRBJ2-1, is as follows: KAGVTQTPRYLIKTRGQQVTLSCSPISGHRSVSWYQQTPGQGLQFLFEYFSETQRNKGNFPGRFSGRQFSNSRSEMNVSTLELGDSALYLCASSWELQGYEQFFGPGTRLTVL.

The gene calls are TRBV7-9 and TRBJ1-2, with a tentative D call TRBD1 (5 bases). Trimming removed 5 bases at V and 10 bases at J, with 20 bases between. Germline V gene data show CDR1 as SEHNR and CDR2 as FQNEAQ (reference sequence). CDR3 length: 14 residues. For the CDR3, the DNA is TGTGCCAGCAGCCAGAACAACCTCCAGGGCGCCTACACCTTC. Its translation: CASSQNNLQGAYTF.

The chain links TRBV3-1 (or the pseudogene TRBV3-2) to TRBJ1-1; no definite D call. V lost 0 bases and J 4 bases, leaving 12 bases between the germline ends. The CDR3 is 15 residues long. The germline CDR1 and CDR2 sequences are LGHDT and YNNKEL (reference sequence). CDR3 region: CASSQEGRVATEAFF. The CDR3 DNA reads as TGTGCCAGCAGCCAAGAGGGGAGGGTCGCCACTGAAGCTTTCTTT.

J is TRBJ1-3 and V is TRBV6-5; D remains ambiguous. CDR3 length: 15 amino acids. Trimming left V 0 bases short and J 2 bases short, with 8 bases between. CDR1 is MNHEY and CDR2 is SVGAGI in the germline V gene. DNA for the CDR3: TGTGCCAGCAGTTACTCGTCCGGTCCTGGAAACACCATATATTTT. Protein: CASSYSSGPGNTIYF.

In this sample, this clone turned up a few times. The rearrangement uses TRBV5-4 and TRBJ1-1; 7 bases match TRBD1. The germline V gene has CDR1 SGHNT and CDR2 YYREEE (reference sequence). J was trimmed by 8 bases and V by 4 bases; bases with no gene match: 8. The CDR3 contains 13 residues. This chain's CDR3 is CASSRDSLGEAFF. The DNA for the CDR3 is TGTGCCAGCAGCCGGGACAGCCTCGGGGAAGCTTTCTTT.

The rearrangement uses TRBV7-2 and TRBJ1-1, with 8 positions matching TRBD1. The germline V gene encodes CDR1 SGHTA and CDR2 FQGNSA. The V segment lost 5 bases and the J segment 2 bases; nucleotides outside the gene matches: 7. The CDR3 has 15 residues. As DNA, the CDR3 is TGTGCCAGCAGCCCCTCGACAGGGGAAAACACTGAAGCTTTCTTT. It codes for CASSPSTGENTEAFF.

This chain connects TRBV10-3 to TRBJ2-6, with a tentative D call TRBD2 (5 bases). V lost 8 bases to trimming and J lost 2 bases, with 16 bases between them. Germline CDR1 and CDR2: ENHRY and SYGVKD. This CDR3 region has 16 residues. The CDR3, as DNA: TGTGCCATCGGATCCGGGGATCAGGCTGGGGCCAACGTCCTGACTTTC. It codes for CAIGSGDQAGANVLTF.

The chain joins TRBV4-3 to TRBJ2-5; 7 bases align to TRBD1. CDR3 length: 18 amino acids. Unmatched junction bases numbered 13, after V lost 1 base and J lost 2 bases. Germline V lookup: CDR1 LGHNA, CDR2 YSLEER. The CDR3 protein is CASSQGKYRDRVQETQYF. The CDR3 nucleotides read TGCGCCAGCAGCCAAGGTAAATATCGGGACAGAGTTCAAGAGACCCAGTACTTC.

V gene TRBV6-5 combines with J gene TRBJ2-3, with 8 bases fitting TRBD2. V lost 7 bases and J lost 8; bases outside the gene matches: 8. The CDR3 is made up of 13 amino acids. Germline V gene sequence: CDR1 MNHEY, CDR2 SVGAGI. The CDR3 DNA follows: TGTGCCAGCAAGACTAGCGAGGGGCGTACGCAGTATTTT. Amino acid sequence: CASKTSEGRTQYF.

V and J are TRBV7-8 and TRBJ2-7; D is possibly TRBD2 (6 bases). CDR1 and CDR2 from the germline V gene are SGHVS and FQNEAQ. V lost 1 base, J lost 3 bases, and 7 bases lay in between. This CDR3 has 13 amino acids. This CDR3 reads CASSLEGLYEQYF. In DNA form, the CDR3 reads TGTGCCAGCAGCTTAGAGGGACTCTACGAGCAGTACTTC.

V gene TRBV30 combines with J gene TRBJ1-6; 8 bases are shared with TRBD1. CDR3 length: 20 amino acids. Germline assignment: CDR1 GTSNPN and CDR2 SVGIG (reference sequence). V trimming: 1 base; J trimming: 4 bases; junction bases outside the gene matches: 18. The CDR3 reads CAWSGTRPGGSYGYNSPLHF. The CDR3 DNA follows: TGTGCCTGGAGTGGTACGCGTCCAGGGGGCAGTTATGGGTATAATTCACCCCTCCACTTT.

This clone was counted a few times. The V and J genes are TRBV30 and TRBJ2-5; no firm D call. Trimming left V 0 bases short and J 5 bases short, with 10 bases between. The CDR3 totals 13 residues. CDR1 is GTSNPN, CDR2 SVGIG, per germline (reference sequence). Here the CDR3 reads CAWSVRYWETQYF. The CDR3 nucleotides are TGTGCCTGGAGTGTACGGTATTGGGAGACCCAGTACTTC.

The rearrangement links TRBV30 to TRBJ1-5; a weak D match, TRBD1 (5 bases). Per the germline V gene, CDR1 is GTSNPN and CDR2 is SVGIG (reference sequence). This CDR3 has 13 amino acids. V was cut by 4 bases and J by 2 bases, with 9 bases left in between. In nucleotides, the CDR3 is TGTGCCTGGACCCAGGGCGGCAATCAGCCCCAGCATTTT. Its protein is CAWTQGGNQPQHF. The complete variable domain, with remaining parts taken from reference TRBV30 and TRBJ1-5, reads SQTIHQWPATLVQPVGSPLSLECTVEGTSNPNLYWYRQAAGRGLQLLFYSVGIGQISSEVPQNLSASRPQDRQFILSSKKLLLSDSGFYLCAWTQGGNQPQHFGDGTRLSIL.

As regards this clone: Additional DNA sequences in this sample encode the identical CDR3. DNA for the CDR3: TGCGCCAGCAGCCAAGATGGGGCGAGGAACACTGAAGCTTTCTTT. Its protein product is CASSQDGARNTEAFF. The chain uses TRBV4-1 and TRBJ1-1; a weak D match, TRBD1 (5 bases). Trimming took 0 bases from V and 1 from J, leaving 9 bases between them. The CDR3 contains 15 residues. From germline, CDR1 is MGHRA and CDR2 YSYEKL.

This clone was recorded only once. The chain couples TRBV18 to TRBJ2-7, with D uncertain. Germline V gene sequence: CDR1 KGHSH, CDR2 LQKENI. Trimming cost V 3 bases and J 4 bases, with 7 bases left between them. CDR3 length: 12 residues. Here the CDR3 reads CASSPTQYEQYF. The CDR3 DNA follows: TGTGCCAGCTCACCTACCCAGTACGAGCAGTACTTC.

This chain links TRBV14 with TRBJ2-7; TRBD2 matches 12 bases. Unmatched junction bases numbered 8, after V lost 4 bases and J lost 4 bases. Germline CDR1 is SGHDN and CDR2 is FVKESK. The CDR3 spans 16 residues. CDR3 amino acids: CASSPGLAGRNYEQYF. In nucleotides, the CDR3 is TGTGCCAGCAGCCCGGGACTAGCGGGCCGGAATTACGAGCAGTACTTC.

The chain recombines TRBV29-1 with TRBJ2-7, with TRBD2 as a possible D gene (6 bases). Trimming removed 0 bases from V and 7 bases from J, with 10 bases in between. The CDR3 is made up of 12 amino acids. Germline V lookup: CDR1 SQVTM, CDR2 ANQGSEA. The CDR3 is CSVEDGGSEQYF. The CDR3 region has the DNA TGCAGCGTTGAAGACGGGGGTAGTGAGCAGTACTTC.

The chain employs TRBV30 and TRBJ2-2; 9 bases are a match to TRBD1. V lost 8 bases and J lost 2; bases outside the gene matches: 6. Germline CDR1 is GTSNPN and CDR2 is SVGIG (reference sequence). The CDR3 spans 14 residues. This chain's CDR3 is CAREGQGNTGELFF. CDR3 bases: TGTGCCCGAGAGGGACAGGGAAACACCGGGGAGCTGTTTTTT. Based on the CDR3 plus reference TRBV30 and TRBJ2-2, the full variable domain is SQTIHQWPATLVQPVGSPLSLECTVEGTSNPNLYWYRQAAGRGLQLLFYSVGIGQISSEVPQNLSASRPQDRQFILSSKKLLLSDSGFYLCAREGQGNTGELFFGEGSRLTVL.

The chain joins TRBV19 to TRBJ2-3; 9 nucleotides agree with TRBD1. Trimming removed 5 bases from V and 4 bases from J; junction bases left unmatched: 10. This CDR3 comprises 16 residues. Germline CDR1 is LNHDA and CDR2 is SQIVND (reference sequence). The CDR3 reads CASSFLMGQGSDTQYF. CDR3 sequence (DNA): TGTGCCAGTAGTTTCCTGATGGGACAGGGATCAGATACGCAGTATTTT.

This clone was counted once. This chain connects TRBV5-1 to TRBJ2-1; TRBD1 might be the D (6 bases). The CDR3 spans 14 residues. The ends were cut back, 2 bases at V and 10 bases at J, with 16 bases in the middle. The germline gives CDR1 SGHRS, CDR2 YFSETQ. The CDR3 sequence is CASSFSRAQGEQFF. The CDR3 region has the DNA TGCGCCAGCAGCTTTAGTCGCGCTCAGGGGGAGCAGTTCTTC.

This clone appeared once. The V gene is TRBV27, the J gene TRBJ1-6; D is possibly TRBD1 (5 bases). This CDR3 is built from 13 residues. The V end lost 5 bases, the J end lost 9 bases, and 11 bases lay between the germline ends. Per the germline V gene, CDR1 is MNHEY and CDR2 is SMNVEV (reference sequence). CDR3 coding DNA: TGTGCCAGCAGTCTGCCGGGGGGTTCACCCCTCCACTTT. Translated, it gives CASSLPGGSPLHF.